This TCR beta chain came from a study of CD8 T cells in Susac syndrome. Random hexamers served to reverse transcribe roughly 0.5 to 1 ug RNA. The TCR beta CDR3 was amplified by immunoSEQ multiplex PCR across 54 Vbeta, 13 Jbeta. Each CDR3 protein is one row after TCRdb ran MiXCR on the immunoSEQ multiplex PCR reads. Of roughly 130,000 distinct CDR3 sequences in the sample, roughly 96% were seen once. TCR beta sequencing covered blood CD8+ and CD4+ T cells. The control group consisted of healthy donors matched for age and sex. FACS was used to enrich TEMRA cells, whereas the CD8+ and CD4+ T cells were obtained by negative isolation. This TCR was recovered from a human donor in good health. Sequencing was performed on CD4+ T cells from PBMCs.

CDR3 loop: CASSPMWDSFTDTQYF. CDR3 DNA: TGTGCCAGCAGTCCTATGTGGGATTCCTTCACAGATACGCAGTATTTT. This chain links TRBV6-1 with TRBJ2-3; D not certain. The CDR3 is made up of 16 amino acids. From germline, CDR1 is MNHNS and CDR2 SASEGT. V was cut by 5 bases and J by 2 bases, with 17 bases left in between.